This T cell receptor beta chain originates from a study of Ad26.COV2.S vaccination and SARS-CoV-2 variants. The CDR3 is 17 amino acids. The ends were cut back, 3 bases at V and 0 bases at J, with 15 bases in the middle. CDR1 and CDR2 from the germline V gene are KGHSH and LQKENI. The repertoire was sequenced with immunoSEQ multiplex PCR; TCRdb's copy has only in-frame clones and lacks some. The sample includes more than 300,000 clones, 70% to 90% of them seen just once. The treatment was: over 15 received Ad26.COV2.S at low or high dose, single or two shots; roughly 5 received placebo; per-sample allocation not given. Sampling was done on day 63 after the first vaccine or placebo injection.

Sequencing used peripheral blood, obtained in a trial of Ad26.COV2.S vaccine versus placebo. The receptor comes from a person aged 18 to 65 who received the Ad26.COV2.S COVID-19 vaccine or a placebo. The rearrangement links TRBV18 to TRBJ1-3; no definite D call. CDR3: CASSPSVAGASGNTIYF. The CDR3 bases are TGTGCCAGCTCACCGAGCGTCGCAGGCGCCTCTGGAAACACCATATATTTT.